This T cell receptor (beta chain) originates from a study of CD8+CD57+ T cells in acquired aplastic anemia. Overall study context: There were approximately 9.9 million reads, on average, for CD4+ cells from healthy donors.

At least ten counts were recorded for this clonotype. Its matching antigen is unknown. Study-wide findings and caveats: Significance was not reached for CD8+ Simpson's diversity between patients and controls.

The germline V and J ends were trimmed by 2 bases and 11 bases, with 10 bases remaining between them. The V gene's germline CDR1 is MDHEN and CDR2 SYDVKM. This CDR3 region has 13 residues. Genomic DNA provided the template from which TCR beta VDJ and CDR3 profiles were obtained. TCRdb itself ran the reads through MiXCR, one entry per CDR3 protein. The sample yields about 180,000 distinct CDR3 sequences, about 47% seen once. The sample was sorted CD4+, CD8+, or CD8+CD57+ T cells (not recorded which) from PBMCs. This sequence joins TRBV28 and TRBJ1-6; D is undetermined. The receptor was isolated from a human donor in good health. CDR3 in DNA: TGTGCCAGCAGTTTAGCGGGTGACACACCCCTCCACTTT. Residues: CASSLAGDTPLHF.